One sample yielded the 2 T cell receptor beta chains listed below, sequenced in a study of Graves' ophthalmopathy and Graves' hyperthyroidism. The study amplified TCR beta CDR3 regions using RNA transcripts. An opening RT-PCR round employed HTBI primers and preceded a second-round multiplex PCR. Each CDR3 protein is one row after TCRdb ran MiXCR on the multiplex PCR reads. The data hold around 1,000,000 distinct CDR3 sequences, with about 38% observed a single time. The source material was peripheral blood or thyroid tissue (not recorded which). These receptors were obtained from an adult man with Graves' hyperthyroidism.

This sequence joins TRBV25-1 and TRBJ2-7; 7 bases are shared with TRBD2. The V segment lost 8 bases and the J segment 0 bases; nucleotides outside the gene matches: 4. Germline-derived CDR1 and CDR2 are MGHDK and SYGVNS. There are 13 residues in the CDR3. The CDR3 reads CASLGGGSYEQYF. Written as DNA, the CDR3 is TGTGCCAGCTTGGGGGGGGGCTCCTACGAGCAGTACTTC.

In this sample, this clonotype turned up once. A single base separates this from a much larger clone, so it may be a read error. The CDR3 loop reads CASSADRLLSCEQYF. DNA for the CDR3: TGCGCCAGCAGTGCCGACAGGCTCCTCTCCTGCGAGCAGTACTTC. This rearrangement joins TRBV10-2 to TRBJ2-7, with a tentative D call TRBD1 (6 bases). Per the germline V gene, CDR1 is WSHSY and CDR2 is SAAADI. The CDR3 sequence is 15 residues long.